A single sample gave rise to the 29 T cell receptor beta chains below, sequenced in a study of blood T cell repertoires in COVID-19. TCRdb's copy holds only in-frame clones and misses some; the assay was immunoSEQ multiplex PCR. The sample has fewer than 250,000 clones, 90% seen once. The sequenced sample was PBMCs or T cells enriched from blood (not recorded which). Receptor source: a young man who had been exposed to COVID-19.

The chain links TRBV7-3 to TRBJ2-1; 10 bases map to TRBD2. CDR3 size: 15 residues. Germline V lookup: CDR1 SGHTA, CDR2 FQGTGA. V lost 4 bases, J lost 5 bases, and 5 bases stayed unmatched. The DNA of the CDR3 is TGTGCCAGCAGCTCCCAGCGGGGGGGCAACAATGAGCAGTTCTTC. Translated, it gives CASSSQRGGNNEQFF.

CDR3 sequence: CASSPGRTGEKLFF. In nucleotides, the CDR3 is TGTGCCAGCAGTCCCGGGAGGACGGGGGAAAAACTGTTTTTT. V gene TRBV3-1 (or the pseudogene TRBV3-2) combines with J gene TRBJ1-4; the D is unclear. The V and J ends lost 6 bases and 8 bases respectively, with 16 bases between them. Germline CDR1 LGHDT, CDR2 YNNKEL (reference sequence). The length of the CDR3 is 14 residues.

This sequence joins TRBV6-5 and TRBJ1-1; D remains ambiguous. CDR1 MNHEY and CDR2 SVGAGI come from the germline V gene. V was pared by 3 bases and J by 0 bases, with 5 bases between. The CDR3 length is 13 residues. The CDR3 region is CASSYAVNTEAFF. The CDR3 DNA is TGTGCCAGCAGTTATGCGGTGAACACTGAAGCTTTCTTT.

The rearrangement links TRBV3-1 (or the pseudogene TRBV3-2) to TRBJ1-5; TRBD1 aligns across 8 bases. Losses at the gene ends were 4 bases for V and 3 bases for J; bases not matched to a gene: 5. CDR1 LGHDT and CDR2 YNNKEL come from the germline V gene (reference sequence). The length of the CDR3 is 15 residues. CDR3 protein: CASSPGQVHNQPQHF. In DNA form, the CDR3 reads TGTGCCAGCAGCCCGGGACAGGTACACAATCAGCCCCAGCATTTT.

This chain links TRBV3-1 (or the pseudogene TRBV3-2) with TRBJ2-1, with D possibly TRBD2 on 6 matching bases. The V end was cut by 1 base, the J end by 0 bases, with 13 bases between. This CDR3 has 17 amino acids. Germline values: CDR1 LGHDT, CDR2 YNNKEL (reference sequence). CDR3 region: CASSQGLRGSSYNEQFF. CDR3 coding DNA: TGTGCCAGCAGCCAAGGTCTTCGGGGGAGCTCCTACAATGAGCAGTTCTTC.

CDR3 loop: CASSVGTGYSYEQYF. Here the CDR3 DNA reads TGTGCCAGCAGCGTAGGGACAGGCTACTCCTACGAGCAGTACTTC. V gene TRBV9 combines with J gene TRBJ2-7; 7 nucleotides align to TRBD1. CDR3 length: 15 residues. V trimming: 0 bases; J trimming: 0 bases; junction bases outside the gene matches: 3. The germline CDR1 and CDR2 sequences are SGDLS and YYNGEE.

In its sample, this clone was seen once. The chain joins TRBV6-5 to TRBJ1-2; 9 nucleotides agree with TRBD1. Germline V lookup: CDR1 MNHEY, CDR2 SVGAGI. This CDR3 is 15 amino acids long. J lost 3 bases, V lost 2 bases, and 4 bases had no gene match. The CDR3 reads CASSYGTGFDYGYTF. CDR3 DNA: TGTGCCAGCAGTTACGGGACAGGGTTTGACTATGGCTACACCTTC.

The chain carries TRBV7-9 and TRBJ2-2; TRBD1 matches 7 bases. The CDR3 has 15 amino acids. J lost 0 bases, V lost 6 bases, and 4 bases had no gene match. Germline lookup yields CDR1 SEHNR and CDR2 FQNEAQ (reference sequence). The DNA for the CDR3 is TGTGCCAGCAGTCGACAGGGAGCGAACACCGGGGAGCTGTTTTTT. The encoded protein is CASSRQGANTGELFF.

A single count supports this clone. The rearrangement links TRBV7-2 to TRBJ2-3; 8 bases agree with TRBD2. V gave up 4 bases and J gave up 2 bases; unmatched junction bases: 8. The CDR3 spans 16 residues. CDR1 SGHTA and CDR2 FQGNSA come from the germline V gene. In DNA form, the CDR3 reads TGTGCCAGCAGCTCATCGGCGCGGGGGGTCACAGATACGCAGTATTTT. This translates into CASSSSARGVTDTQYF.

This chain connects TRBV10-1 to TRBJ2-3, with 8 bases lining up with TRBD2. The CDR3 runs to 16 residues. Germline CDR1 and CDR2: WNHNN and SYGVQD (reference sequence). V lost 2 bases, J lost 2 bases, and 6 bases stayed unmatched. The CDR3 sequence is CASSELKRGSTDTQYF. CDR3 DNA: TGCGCCAGCAGTGAGCTAAAGCGGGGGTCCACAGATACGCAGTATTTT.

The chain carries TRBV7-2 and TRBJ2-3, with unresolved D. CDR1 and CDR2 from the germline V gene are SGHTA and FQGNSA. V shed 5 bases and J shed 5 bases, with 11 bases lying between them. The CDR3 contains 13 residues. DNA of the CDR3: TGTGCCAGCAGCCCTTCCTTTAAAGATACGCAGTATTTT. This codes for CASSPSFKDTQYF.

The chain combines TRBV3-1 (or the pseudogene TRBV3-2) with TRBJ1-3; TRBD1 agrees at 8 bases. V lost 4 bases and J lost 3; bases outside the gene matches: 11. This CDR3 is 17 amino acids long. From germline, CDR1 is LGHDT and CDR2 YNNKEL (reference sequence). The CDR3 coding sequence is TGTGCCAGCAGCCCGAAGACCGCCACAGGGGGTGGAAACACCATATATTTT. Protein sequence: CASSPKTATGGGNTIYF.

The CDR3 bases are TGTGCCAGCAGTGAATTGGAGGGGGCTCATGGCTACACCTTC. Protein: CASSELEGAHGYTF. The chain couples TRBV25-1 to TRBJ1-2; 7 nucleotides line up with TRBD1. There are 14 residues in the CDR3. Trimming took 1 base from V and 6 from J; bases not matched to a gene: 5. The germline gives CDR1 MGHDK, CDR2 SYGVNS.

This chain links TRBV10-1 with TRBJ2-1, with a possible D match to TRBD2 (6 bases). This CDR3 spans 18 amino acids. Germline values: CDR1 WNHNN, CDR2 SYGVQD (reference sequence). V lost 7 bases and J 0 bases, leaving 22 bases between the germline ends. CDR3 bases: TGCGCCAGCATGGAGGGGCCGGGGTCAACAAGCTCCTACAATGAGCAGTTCTTC. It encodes CASMEGPGSTSSYNEQFF.

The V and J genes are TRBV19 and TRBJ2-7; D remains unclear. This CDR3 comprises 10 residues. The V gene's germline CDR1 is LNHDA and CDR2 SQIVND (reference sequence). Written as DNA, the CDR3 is TGTGGCATCCCGTCGGGCGAGCAGTACTTC. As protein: CGIPSGEQYF.

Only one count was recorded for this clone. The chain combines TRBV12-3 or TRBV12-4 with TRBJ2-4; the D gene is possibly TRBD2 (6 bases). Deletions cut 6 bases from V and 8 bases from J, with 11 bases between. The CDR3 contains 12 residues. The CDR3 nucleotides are TGTGCCAGCAGACTGGGGGGAGACATTCAGTACTTC. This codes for CASRLGGDIQYF.

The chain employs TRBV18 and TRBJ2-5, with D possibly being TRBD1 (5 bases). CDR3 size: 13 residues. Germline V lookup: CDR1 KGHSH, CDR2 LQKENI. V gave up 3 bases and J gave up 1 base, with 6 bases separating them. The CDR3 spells CASSPGPQETQYF. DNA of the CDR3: TGTGCCAGCTCACCGGGGCCCCAAGAGACCCAGTACTTC. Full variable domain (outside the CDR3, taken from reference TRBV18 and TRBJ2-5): NAGVMQNPRHLVRRRGQEARLRCSPMKGHSHVYWYRQLPEEGLKFMVYLQKENIIDESGMPKERFSAEFPKEGPSILRIQQVVRGDSAAYFCASSPGPQETQYFGPGTRLLVL.

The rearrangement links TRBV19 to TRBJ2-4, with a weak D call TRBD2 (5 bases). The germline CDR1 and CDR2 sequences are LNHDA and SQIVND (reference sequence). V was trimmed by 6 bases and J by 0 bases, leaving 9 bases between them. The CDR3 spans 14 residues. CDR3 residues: CASRFREAKNIQYF. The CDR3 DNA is TGTGCCAGTAGATTTCGGGAAGCCAAAAACATTCAGTACTTC.

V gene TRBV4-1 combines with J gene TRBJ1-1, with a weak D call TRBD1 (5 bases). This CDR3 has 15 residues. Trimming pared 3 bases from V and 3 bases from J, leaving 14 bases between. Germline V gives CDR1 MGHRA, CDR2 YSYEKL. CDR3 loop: CASSHEDTKYTEAFF. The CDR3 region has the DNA TGCGCCAGCAGCCACGAGGACACTAAGTACACTGAAGCTTTCTTT.

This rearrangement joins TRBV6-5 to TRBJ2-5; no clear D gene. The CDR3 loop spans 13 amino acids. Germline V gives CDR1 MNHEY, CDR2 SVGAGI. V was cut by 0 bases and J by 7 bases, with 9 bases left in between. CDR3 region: CASSYSSVGTQYF. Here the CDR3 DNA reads TGTGCCAGCAGTTACTCGAGTGTCGGGACCCAGTACTTC.

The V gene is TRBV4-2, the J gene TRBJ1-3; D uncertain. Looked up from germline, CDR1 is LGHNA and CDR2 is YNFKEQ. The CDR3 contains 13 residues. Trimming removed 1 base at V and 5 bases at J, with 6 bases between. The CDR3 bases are TGTGCCAGCAGCCAAGCTGACAGAAACACCATATATTTT. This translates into CASSQADRNTIYF.

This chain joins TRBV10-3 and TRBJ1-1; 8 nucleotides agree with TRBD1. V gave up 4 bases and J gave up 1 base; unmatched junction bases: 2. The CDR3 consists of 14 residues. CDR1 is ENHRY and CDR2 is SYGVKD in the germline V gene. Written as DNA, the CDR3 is TGTGCCATCAGTGGGCAGGGGGCGAACACTGAAGCTTTCTTT. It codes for CAISGQGANTEAFF.

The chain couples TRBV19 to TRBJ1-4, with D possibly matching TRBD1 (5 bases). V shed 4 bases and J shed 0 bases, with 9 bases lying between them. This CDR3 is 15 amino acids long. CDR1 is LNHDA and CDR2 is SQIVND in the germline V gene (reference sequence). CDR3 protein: CASSNTGPTNEKLFF. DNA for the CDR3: TGTGCCAGTAGTAATACAGGCCCAACTAATGAAAAACTGTTTTTT. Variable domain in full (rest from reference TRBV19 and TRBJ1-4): DGGITQSPKYLFRKEGQNVTLSCEQNLNHDAMYWYRQDPGQGLRLIYYSQIVNDFQKGDIAEGYSVSREKKESFPLTVTSAQKNPTAFYLCASSNTGPTNEKLFFGSGTQLSVL.

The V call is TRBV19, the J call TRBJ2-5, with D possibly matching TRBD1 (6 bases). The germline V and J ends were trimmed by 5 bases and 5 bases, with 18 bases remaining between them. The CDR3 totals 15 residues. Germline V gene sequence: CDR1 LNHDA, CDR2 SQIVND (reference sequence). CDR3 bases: TGTGCCAGTAGTGTTCTACAGGGCACGGGGGAGACCCAGTACTTC. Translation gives CASSVLQGTGETQYF.

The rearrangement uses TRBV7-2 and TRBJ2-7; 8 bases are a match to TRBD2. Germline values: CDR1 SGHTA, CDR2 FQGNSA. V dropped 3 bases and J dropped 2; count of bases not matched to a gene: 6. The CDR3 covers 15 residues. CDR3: CASSFQRGFTYEQYF. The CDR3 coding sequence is TGTGCCAGCAGCTTCCAGCGGGGGTTTACCTACGAGCAGTACTTC.

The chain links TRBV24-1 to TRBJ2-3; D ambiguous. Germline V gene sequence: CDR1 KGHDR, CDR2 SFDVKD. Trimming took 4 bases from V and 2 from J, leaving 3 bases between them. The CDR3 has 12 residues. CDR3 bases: TGTGCCACCAGTGACGTCACAGATACGCAGTATTTT. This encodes CATSDVTDTQYF.

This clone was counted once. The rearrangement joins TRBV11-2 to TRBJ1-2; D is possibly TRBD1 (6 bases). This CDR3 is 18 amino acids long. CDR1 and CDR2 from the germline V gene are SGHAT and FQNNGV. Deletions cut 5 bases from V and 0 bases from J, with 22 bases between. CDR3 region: CASSHYRVVTPTNYGYTF. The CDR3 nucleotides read TGTGCCAGCAGCCATTACAGGGTCGTAACACCCACTAACTATGGCTACACCTTC.

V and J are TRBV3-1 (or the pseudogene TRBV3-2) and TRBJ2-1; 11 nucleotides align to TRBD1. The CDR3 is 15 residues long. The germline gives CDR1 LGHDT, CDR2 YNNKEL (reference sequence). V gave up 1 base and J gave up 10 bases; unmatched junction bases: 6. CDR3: CASSQGGQGAREQFF. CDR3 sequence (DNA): TGTGCCAGCAGCCAAGGAGGACAGGGGGCAAGAGAGCAGTTCTTC.

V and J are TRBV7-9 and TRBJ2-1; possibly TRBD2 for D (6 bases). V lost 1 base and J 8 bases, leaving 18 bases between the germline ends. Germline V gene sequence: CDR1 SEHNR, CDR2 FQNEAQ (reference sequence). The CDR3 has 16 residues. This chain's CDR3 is CASSLVVAGSSDEQFF. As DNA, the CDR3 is TGTGCCAGCAGCTTAGTGGTGGCTGGATCTAGCGATGAGCAGTTCTTC. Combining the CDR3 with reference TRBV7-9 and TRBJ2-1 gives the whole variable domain DTGVSQNPRHKITKRGQNVTFRCDPISEHNRLYWYRQTLGQGPEFLTYFQNEAQLEKSRLLSDRFSAERPKGSFSTLEIQRTEQGDSAMYLCASSLVVAGSSDEQFFGPGTRLTVL.